This entry lists 21 T cell receptor beta chains sequenced from one sample in a study of CD8+CD57+ T cells in acquired aplastic anemia. The authors sequenced patients whose flow cytometry had shown CD8+CD57+ cell expansion. Investigators profiled TCR beta VDJ and CDR3 from genomic DNA template. TCRdb re-derived calls from the reads in MiXCR, one entry per CDR3 protein. The sample records 150,000 to 180,000 distinct CDR3 sequences, about 52% being singletons. Input material: sorted CD4+, CD8+, or CD8+CD57+ T cells (not recorded which) from PBMCs. The origin of the receptors is a human donor with aplastic anemia.

Of note for this clonotype: One end of the junction is discordant with germline, which a read error may explain. This rearrangement joins TRBV7-2 to TRBJ1-3; D gene ambiguous. The CDR3 totals 13 residues. Germline CDR1 SGHTA, CDR2 FQGNSA. The CDR3 DNA reads as TGTGCCAGCAGTTTCACTTCTGGAGACACCATATATTTT. Protein sequence: CASSFTSGDTIYF.

The chain employs TRBV24-1 and TRBJ2-2, with D perhaps being TRBD1 or TRBD2 (5 bases each). The germline CDR1 and CDR2 sequences are KGHDR and SFDVKD. V dropped 9 bases and J dropped 0 bases, with 7 bases sitting between them. This CDR3 spans 13 amino acids. The CDR3 protein is CATRDANTGELFF. In DNA form, the CDR3 reads TGTGCCACCCGGGACGCGAACACCGGGGAGCTGTTTTTT.

Comment on this clonotype: With a much larger clone just one base away, this may be a read error. The chain joins TRBV6-1 to TRBJ2-1; D is uncertain. This CDR3 contains 13 residues. Germline V lookup: CDR1 MNHNS, CDR2 SASEGT. CDR3 in amino acids: CASRVTSRNEQLF. CDR3 DNA: TGTGCCAGCAGAGTAACGTCACGGAATGAGCAGCTCTTC.

The chain employs TRBV24-1 and TRBJ1-2, with 7 bases matching TRBD1. With 5 bases clipped from V and 2 bases from J, the junction kept 4 bases outside the gene matches. The CDR3 covers 14 residues. Germline CDR1 KGHDR, CDR2 SFDVKD. The CDR3 region has the DNA TGTGCCACCAGTGCGACAGGGACAAACTATGGCTACACCTTC. Amino acid sequence: CATSATGTNYGYTF.

The rearrangement uses TRBV5-6 and TRBJ2-7; unclear D gene. The V gene's germline CDR1 is SGHDT and CDR2 YYEEEE. This CDR3 is built from 12 residues. V lost 4 bases to trimming and J lost 3 bases, with 8 bases between them. The CDR3 coding sequence is TGTGCCAGCAGCACCCGGCACTACGAGCAGTACTTC. This gives the protein CASSTRHYEQYF.

The chain joins TRBV29-1 to TRBJ1-2; no clear D. This CDR3 spans 12 amino acids. The V end lost 5 bases, the J end lost 2 bases, and 9 bases lay between the germline ends. The germline V gene has CDR1 SQVTM and CDR2 ANQGSEA. CDR3: CSVLETNYGYTF. The CDR3 DNA reads as TGCAGCGTTTTAGAGACGAACTATGGCTACACCTTC.

This clonotype came up a few times. V gene TRBV29-1 combines with J gene TRBJ2-6; D is possibly TRBD1 (6 bases). CDR3 size: 18 residues. Germline-derived CDR1 and CDR2 are SQVTM and ANQGSEA. The germline V and J ends were trimmed by 1 base and 2 bases, with 18 bases remaining between them. As DNA, the CDR3 is TGCAGCGTTGAAGTTACAGCAGGGGAAATTGCTGGGGCCAACGTCCTGACTTTC. Translating gives CSVEVTAGEIAGANVLTF.

The chain uses TRBV20-1 and TRBJ2-3; D gene unclear. V was clipped by 2 bases and J by 6 bases, with 15 bases between them. The CDR3 runs 14 residues. Germline V gene sequence: CDR1 DFQATT, CDR2 SNEGSKA (reference sequence). The CDR3 loop reads CSARPLVVTDTQYF. The DNA of the CDR3 is TGCAGTGCTAGACCGCTAGTAGTAACGGATACGCAGTATTTT.

This clonotype has just a few counts. This chain links TRBV6-5 with TRBJ2-1, with 10 bases lining up with TRBD1. Unmatched junction bases numbered 6, after V lost 0 bases and J lost 7 bases. Germline CDR1 and CDR2: MNHEY and SVGAGI. This CDR3 comprises 16 residues. The CDR3 coding sequence is TGTGCCAGCAGTTACTCCGGGACAGGGGTTGGAAATGAGCAGTTCTTC. Its translation is CASSYSGTGVGNEQFF.

This clonotype was counted ten times or more. The rearrangement links TRBV7-6 to TRBJ2-3, with 9 nucleotides matching TRBD2. Looked up from germline, CDR1 is SGHVS and CDR2 is FNYEAQ. CDR3 length: 17 amino acids. The junction had 15 bases not matched to a gene; V was cut back by 5 bases and J by 6 bases. CDR3 DNA sequence: TGTGCCAGCAGCCACCCGCGGGCGGGGGGGCTACCTGATACGCAGTATTTT. As protein: CASSHPRAGGLPDTQYF.

About this clonotype itself: Its ends do not fully match the called genes, so a read error is possible. This chain links TRBV10-2 with TRBJ1-1; TRBD1 aligns across 11 bases. The CDR3 loop spans 14 amino acids. Per germline, CDR1 WSHSY and CDR2 SAAADI. The CDR3, as DNA: TGTGCCAGCATAACCGGGACAGGGGGACCTGAAGCTTTCTTT. Its translation is CASITGTGGPEAFF.

The chain combines TRBV6-1 with TRBJ2-7; D not resolved. Trimming shortened V by 3 bases and J by 2 bases, and 8 bases separated the two germline ends. Germline-derived CDR1 and CDR2 are MNHNS and SASEGT. The CDR3 extends over 13 amino acids. CDR3 sequence (DNA): TGTGCCAGCAGTGATGGAGTTGCCTACGAGCAGTACTTC. Protein: CASSDGVAYEQYF.

The chain joins TRBV20-1 to TRBJ2-7; 8 nucleotides align to TRBD2. The CDR3 is 15 amino acids. The V gene's germline CDR1 is DFQATT and CDR2 SNEGSKA (reference sequence). V dropped 5 bases and J dropped 0; count of bases not matched to a gene: 9. The CDR3 bases are TGCAGTGCTCCCCATAGCGGGACGAGCTCCTACGAGCAGTACTTC. This encodes CSAPHSGTSSYEQYF.

This rearrangement joins TRBV7-9 to TRBJ1-1; a weak D match, TRBD1 (5 bases). The V and J ends lost 7 bases and 6 bases respectively, with 15 bases between them. Germline V gives CDR1 SEHNR, CDR2 FQNEAQ (reference sequence). The CDR3 consists of 13 residues. The chain's CDR3 is CASTLGTVAEAFF. The CDR3 region has the DNA TGTGCCAGCACCCTTGGGACGGTTGCTGAAGCTTTCTTT.

CDR3 region: CSARRTGGDSPLHF. In nucleotides, the CDR3 is TGCAGTGCTAGAAGGACAGGGGGCGACTCACCCCTCCACTTT. V gene TRBV20-1 combines with J gene TRBJ1-6; the match to TRBD1 covers 11 bases. Per the germline V gene, CDR1 is DFQATT and CDR2 is SNEGSKA (reference sequence). V lost 2 bases, J lost 10 bases, and 4 bases stayed unmatched. The CDR3 loop spans 14 amino acids.

Remarks on this clonotype: The missing conserved phenylalanine or tryptophan at the end of this CDR3 makes a read error likely. The rearrangement joins TRBV15 to TRBJ2-7, with 11 positions matching TRBD2. CDR3 length equals 15 residues. Germline V gene data show CDR1 as LNHNV and CDR2 as YYDKDF (reference sequence). The V gene end was trimmed by 1 base and the J gene end by 3 bases; junction bases not matched to a gene: 2. CDR3 nucleotides: TGTGCCACCAGCAGAGTGACTAGCGGGGACTACGAGCAGTACCTC. It yields the protein CATSRVTSGDYEQYL.

The chain is built from TRBV24-1 and TRBJ2-2, with 9 bases lining up with TRBD1. J gave up 5 bases and V 3 bases, and 6 bases lay outside the gene matches. CDR3 size: 16 residues. In germline, CDR1 is KGHDR, CDR2 SFDVKD. The CDR3, as DNA: TGTGCCACCAGTGATGGCGACAGGGGGATAACCGGGGAGCTGTTTTTT. It codes for CATSDGDRGITGELFF.

V usage is TRBV27 and J usage is TRBJ2-3, with D possibly matching TRBD2 (5 bases). Germline V lookup: CDR1 MNHEY, CDR2 SMNVEV (reference sequence). The CDR3 covers 12 residues. The ends were cut back, 11 bases at V and 4 bases at J, with 13 bases in the middle. In DNA form, the CDR3 reads TGTGCCGCGTCGGACGGGGCAGATACGCAGTATTTT. Its translation is CAASDGADTQYF.

This clonotype was detected ten times or more. The chain carries TRBV9 and TRBJ2-1; 7 bases agree with TRBD1. CDR3 length equals 18 residues. The junction had 16 bases not matched to a gene; V was cut back by 3 bases and J by 4 bases. CDR1 is SGDLS, CDR2 YYNGEE, per germline. In DNA form, the CDR3 reads TGTGCCAGCAGCGATGCAGCCTGGGGGACAGAGGAGTACAATGAGCAGTTCTTC. This codes for CASSDAAWGTEEYNEQFF.

Many counts were recorded for this clonotype. This sequence joins TRBV3-1 and TRBJ2-5; D gene ambiguous. Trimming stripped 1 base from V and 5 bases from J, with 11 bases between. The germline CDR1 and CDR2 sequences are LGHDT and YNNKEL (reference sequence). The CDR3 has 14 amino acids. The CDR3, as DNA: TGTGCCAGCAGCCAAGCGGCGTACCGGGAGACCCAGTACTTC. Its protein is CASSQAAYRETQYF.

The chain uses TRBV10-3 and TRBJ2-7; D is perhaps TRBD2 (5 bases). V shed 8 bases and J shed 4 bases, with 21 bases lying between them. Per the germline V gene, CDR1 is ENHRY and CDR2 is SYGVKD. This CDR3 comprises 15 residues. Written as DNA, the CDR3 is TGTGCCATCGCCAGCAGCGCCCCCCCGGGATACGAGCAGTACTTC. This gives the protein CAIASSAPPGYEQYF.